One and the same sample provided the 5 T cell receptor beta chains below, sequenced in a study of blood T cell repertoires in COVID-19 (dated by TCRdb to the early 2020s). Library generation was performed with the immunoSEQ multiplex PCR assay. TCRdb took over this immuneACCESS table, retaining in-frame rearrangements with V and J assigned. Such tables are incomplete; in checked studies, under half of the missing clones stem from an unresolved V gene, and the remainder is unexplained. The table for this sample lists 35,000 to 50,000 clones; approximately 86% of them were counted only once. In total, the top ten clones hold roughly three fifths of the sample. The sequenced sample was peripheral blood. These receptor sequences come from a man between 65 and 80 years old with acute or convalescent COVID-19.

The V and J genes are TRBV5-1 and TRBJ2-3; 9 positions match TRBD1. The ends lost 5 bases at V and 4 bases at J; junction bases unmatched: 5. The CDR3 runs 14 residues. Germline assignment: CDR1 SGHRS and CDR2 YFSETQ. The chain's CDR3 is CASRQGALADTQYF. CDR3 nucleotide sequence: TGCGCCAGCAGACAGGGGGCTCTTGCAGATACGCAGTATTTT.

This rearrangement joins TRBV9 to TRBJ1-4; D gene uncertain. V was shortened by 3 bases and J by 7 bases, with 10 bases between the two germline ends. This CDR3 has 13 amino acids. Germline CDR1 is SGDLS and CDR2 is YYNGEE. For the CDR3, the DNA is TGTGCCAGCAGCGAAGAGTCGGGTGAAAAACTGTTTTTT. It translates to CASSEESGEKLFF.

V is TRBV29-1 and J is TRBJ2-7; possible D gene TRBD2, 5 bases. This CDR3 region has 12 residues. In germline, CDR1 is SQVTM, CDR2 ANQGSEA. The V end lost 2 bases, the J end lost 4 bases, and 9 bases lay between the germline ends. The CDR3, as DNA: TGCAGCGTTGAAACTAGTGCATACGAGCAGTACTTC. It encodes CSVETSAYEQYF.

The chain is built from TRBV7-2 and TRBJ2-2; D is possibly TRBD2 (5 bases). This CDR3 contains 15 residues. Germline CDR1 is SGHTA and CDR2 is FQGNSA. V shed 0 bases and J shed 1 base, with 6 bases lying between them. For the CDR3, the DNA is TGTGCCAGCAGCTTAGCCAGCGGGAACACCGGGGAGCTGTTTTTT. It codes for CASSLASGNTGELFF.

CDR3 DNA: TGTGCCAGCAGCTTGGAGGGACTAGCCGCCGGGGAGCTGTTTTTT. Encoded protein: CASSLEGLAAGELFF. The genes are TRBV5-4 and TRBJ2-2; 9 nucleotides match TRBD2. Trimming removed 0 bases from V and 6 bases from J; junction bases left unmatched: 3. Germline V gene sequence: CDR1 SGHNT, CDR2 YYREEE (reference sequence). This CDR3 spans 15 amino acids.